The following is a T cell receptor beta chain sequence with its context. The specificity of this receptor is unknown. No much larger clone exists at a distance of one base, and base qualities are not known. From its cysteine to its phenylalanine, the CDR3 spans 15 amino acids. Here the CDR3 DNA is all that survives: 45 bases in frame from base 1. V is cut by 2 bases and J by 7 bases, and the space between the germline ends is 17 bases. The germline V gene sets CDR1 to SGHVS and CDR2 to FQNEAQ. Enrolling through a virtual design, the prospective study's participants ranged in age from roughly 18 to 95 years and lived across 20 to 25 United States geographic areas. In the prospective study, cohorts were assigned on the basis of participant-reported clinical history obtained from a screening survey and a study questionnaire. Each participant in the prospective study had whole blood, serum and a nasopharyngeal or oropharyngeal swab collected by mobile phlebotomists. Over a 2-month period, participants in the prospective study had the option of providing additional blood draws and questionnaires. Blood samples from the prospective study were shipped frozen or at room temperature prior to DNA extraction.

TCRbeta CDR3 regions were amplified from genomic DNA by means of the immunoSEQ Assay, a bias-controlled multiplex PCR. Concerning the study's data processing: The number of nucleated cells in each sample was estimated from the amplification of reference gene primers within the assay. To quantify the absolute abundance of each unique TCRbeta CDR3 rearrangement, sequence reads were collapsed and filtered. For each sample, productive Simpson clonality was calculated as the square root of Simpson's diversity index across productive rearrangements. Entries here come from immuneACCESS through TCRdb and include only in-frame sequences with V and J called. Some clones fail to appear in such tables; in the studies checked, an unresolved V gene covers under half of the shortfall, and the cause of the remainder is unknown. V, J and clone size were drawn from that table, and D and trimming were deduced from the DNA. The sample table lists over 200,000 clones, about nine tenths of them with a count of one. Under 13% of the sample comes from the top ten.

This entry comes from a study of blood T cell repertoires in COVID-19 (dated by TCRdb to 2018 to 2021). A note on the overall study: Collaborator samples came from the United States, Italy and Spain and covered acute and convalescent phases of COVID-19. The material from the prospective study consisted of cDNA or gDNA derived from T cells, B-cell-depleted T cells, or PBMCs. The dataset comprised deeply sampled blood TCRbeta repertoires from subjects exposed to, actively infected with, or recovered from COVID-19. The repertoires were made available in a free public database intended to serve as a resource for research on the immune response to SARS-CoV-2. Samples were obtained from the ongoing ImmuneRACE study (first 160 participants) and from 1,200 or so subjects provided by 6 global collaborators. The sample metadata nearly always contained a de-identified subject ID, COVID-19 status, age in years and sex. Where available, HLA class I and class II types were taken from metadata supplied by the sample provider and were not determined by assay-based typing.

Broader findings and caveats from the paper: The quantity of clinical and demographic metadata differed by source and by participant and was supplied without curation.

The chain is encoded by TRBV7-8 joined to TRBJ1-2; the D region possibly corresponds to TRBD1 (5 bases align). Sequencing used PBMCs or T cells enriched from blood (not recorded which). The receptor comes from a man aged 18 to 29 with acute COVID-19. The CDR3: CASSLTRVGQGGYTF. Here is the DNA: TGTGCCAGCAGCTTAACCAGGGTGGGCCAGGGTGGCTACACCTTC.